Each of the 17 T cell receptor beta chains below was sequenced from the same sample in a study of tissue T cells after allogeneic stem cell transplantation. The method was immunoSEQ multiplex PCR; TCRdb's version includes in-frame clones alone and lacks a portion of them. Of roughly 2,000 clones in the sample, approximately 46% were seen once. Described time point: mouse harvest day 14 after allogeneic transplant. The graft held 10^6 splenic CD5+ T cells and 10^7 T-cell-depleted bone marrow cells. The sequenced sample was lymph node tissue. The receptors come from a female BALB/c mouse given C57BL/6 T cells with graft-versus-host disease after an allogeneic hematopoietic cell transplant.

With respect to this clone: The genes and germline here are from mouse. The read finishes 1 residue shy of the CDR3 end, and the germline J gene is used to complete it. The chain joins TRBV15 to TRBJ2-1; D is perhaps TRBD2 (6 bases). The V and J ends lost 1 base and 7 bases respectively, with 8 bases between them. Germline CDR1 SGHND, CDR2 FRSKSL. The CDR3 spans 13 residues. The CDR3 reads CASSLGGEAEQFF. Incomplete CDR3 DNA: TGTGCCAGCAGTTTAGGGGGGGAGGCTGAGCAGTTC.

With respect to this clone: The gene symbols are mouse symbols. With the read ending 1 residue before the CDR3 end, the germline J gene is used to fill in that end. The chain carries TRBV26 and TRBJ1-2; 7 nucleotides agree with TRBD1. The CDR3 has 14 residues. From germline, CDR1 is KGHPV and CDR2 FQNQEV (reference sequence). With V trimmed by 6 bases and J by 2 bases, 6 bases remained unmatched. The CDR3 spells CASSWDSGNSDYTF. The sequenced CDR3 bases are TGTGCCAGCAGCTGGGACAGTGGCAACTCCGACTACACC.

This clone was observed a handful of times. Genes here carry mouse names. The read ends 1 residue early relative to the CDR3; the germline J gene fills the gap. The J gene is TRBJ2-5, the V gene TRBV26, with no clear D. The V and J ends lost 0 bases and 7 bases respectively, with 5 bases between them. The V gene's germline CDR1 is KGHPV and CDR2 FQNQEV (reference sequence). This CDR3 region has 12 residues. The sequenced part of the CDR3 DNA is TGTGCCAGCAGTCTGTCTGGGAACACCCAGTAC. Protein: CASSLSGNTQY. The full CDR3 reads CASSLSGNTQYF.

Of note for this clone: The gene names given are mouse names. The read is 1 residue too short to cover the CDR3 end, so that end is filled in from the germline J gene. This chain uses TRBV19 with TRBJ2-4, with D uncertain. This CDR3 contains 11 residues. CDR1 is FNHDT and CDR2 is SITEND in the germline V gene (reference sequence). Trimming pared 4 bases from V and 6 bases from J, leaving 6 bases between. CDR3 DNA (partial): TGTGCCAGCAGTCCAGAGAACACCTTGTAC. It is translated as CASSPENTLY. The whole CDR3 protein is CASSPENTLYF.

Points on this clone: Gene names are the mouse ones. The read falls 1 residue short of the CDR3 end, and the missing part is taken from the germline J gene. The genes are TRBV13-1 and TRBJ2-7; 13 positions agree with TRBD2. This CDR3 is 14 amino acids long. Per the germline V gene, CDR1 is NSHNY and CDR2 is SYGAGN. V shed 2 bases and J 6 bases; nucleotides not matched to a gene: 2. CDR3 sequence: CASSEGLGGVEQYF. The CDR3 DNA, read in part, is TGTGCCAGCAGTGAGGGACTGGGGGGGGTTGAACAGTAC.

Concerning this clone: The germline and genes are mouse ones. This CDR3 is CASSLVQKDTQYF. CDR3 bases read: TGTGCCAGCAGCTTAGTTCAAAAAGACACCCAGTAC. The gene calls are TRBV3 and TRBJ2-5; D remains ambiguous. The read ends 1 residue early relative to the CDR3; the germline J gene fills the gap. This CDR3 is 13 amino acids long. V shed 1 base and J shed 4 bases, with 6 bases lying between them. The germline V gene has CDR1 SNHLY and CDR2 FYNGKV (reference sequence). Full variable domain (remainder filled in from reference TRBV3 and TRBJ2-5): GPKVLQIPSHQIIDMGQMVTLNCDPVSNHLYFYWYKQILGQQMEFLVNFYNGKVMEKSKLFKDQFSVERPDGSYFTLKIQPTALEDSAVYFCASSLVQKDTQYFGPGTRLLVL.

This clone was observed a single time. This likely reflects a read error, since a far larger clone is one base away. Germline and genes: mouse. This CDR3 is CASGTPGQNNQAPLF. CDR3 DNA (partial): TGTGCCAGCGGTACCCCGGGACAGAACAACCAGGCTCCGCTT. The V and J genes are TRBV19 and TRBJ1-5, with 7 bases identical to TRBD1. Sequencing ends 1 residue short of the CDR3 end; the germline J gene provides the rest. This CDR3 is 15 amino acids long. V gave up 7 bases and J gave up 1 base; unmatched junction bases: 8. The germline gives CDR1 FNHDT, CDR2 SITEND (reference sequence).

As regards this clone: Germline and genes here are mouse. The sequenced fragment ends 1 residue before the CDR3 boundary, so the rest is inferred from the germline J gene. The genes are TRBV29 and TRBJ2-7, with a tentative D call TRBD2 (5 bases). Germline lookup yields CDR1 MSHET and CDR2 SYDVDS. The V and J ends lost 2 bases and 7 bases respectively, with 12 bases between them. CDR3 length equals 13 residues. Partial CDR3 DNA: TGTGCTAGCAGTTTAGGCTGGGAAAGGGAACAGTAC. Translated, it gives CASSLGWEREQY. In full, the CDR3 reads CASSLGWEREQYF. Looking up the rest from reference TRBV29 and TRBJ2-7 gives the full variable domain: DMKVTQMPRYLIKRMGENVLLECGQDMSHETMYWYRQDPGLGLQLIYISYDVDSNSEGDIPKGYRVSRKKREHFSLILDSAKTNQTSVYFCASSLGWEREQYFGPGTRLTVL.

This clone has a handful of counts. Genes here carry mouse names. The read stops 1 residue short of the end of the CDR3; the missing end is completed from the germline J gene. The chain uses TRBV3 and TRBJ2-7; D is tentatively TRBD1 or TRBD2 (5 bases each). There are 13 residues in the CDR3. Trimming stripped 2 bases from V and 7 bases from J, with 12 bases between. Germline V CDR1 and CDR2: SNHLY, FYNGKV (reference sequence). The sequenced CDR3 bases are TGTGCCAGCAGCTTAAAAGGGGCTGGGGAACAGTAC. Protein: CASSLKGAGEQY. The CDR3, in full, reads CASSLKGAGEQYF.

As for this clone: Genes here carry mouse names. The sequenced fragment ends 1 residue before the CDR3 boundary, so the rest is inferred from the germline J gene. V is TRBV16 and J is TRBJ1-1; D is unclear. The CDR3 has 14 amino acids. Trimming took 0 bases from V and 0 from J, leaving 5 bases between them. From germline, CDR1 is SGHSA and CDR2 FRNQAP. The CDR3 bases that were read are TGTGCAAGCAGCTTAGATCGAGCAAACACAGAAGTCTTC. Its protein product is CASSLDRANTEVF. The full CDR3 is CASSLDRANTEVFF. The full variable domain, its missing parts supplied by reference TRBV16 and TRBJ1-1, is NAGVIQTPRHKVTGKGQEATLWCEPISGHSAVFWYRQTIVQGLEFLTYFRNQAPIDDSGMPKERFSAQMPNQSHSTLKIQSTQPQDSAVYLCASSLDRANTEVFFGKGTRLTVV.

Sample share makes this clone large. Gene names refer to mouse genes. The read stops 1 residue short of the end of the CDR3; the missing end is completed from the germline J gene. This chain joins TRBV13-2 and TRBJ2-5, with TRBD2 matching 11 bases. V shed 2 bases and J 3 bases; nucleotides not matched to a gene: 2. This CDR3 contains 15 residues. Germline loops: CDR1 NNHNN, CDR2 SYGAGS (reference sequence). The CDR3 bases that were read are TGTGCCAGCGGTGACGACTGGGGGGGGCAAGACACCCAGTAC. The encoded protein is CASGDDWGGQDTQY. The complete CDR3 sequence is CASGDDWGGQDTQYF.

This clone is categorized as medium-sized. Gene names and germline match the mouse. The CDR3 here is CASSDVRTYEQYF. The CDR3 bases that were read are TGTGCCAGCAGTGACGTCAGGACCTATGAACAGTAC. The chain uses TRBV13-3 and TRBJ2-7; no clear D. Sequencing ends 1 residue short of the CDR3 end; the germline J gene provides the rest. Looked up from germline, CDR1 is NNHDY and CDR2 is SYVADS. Trimming cost V 2 bases and J 2 bases, with 8 bases left between them. CDR3 length: 13 residues.

Points on this clone: The gene names given are mouse names. Sequencing ends 1 residue short of the CDR3 end; the germline J gene provides the rest. The chain has TRBV12-2 and TRBJ2-2, with 9 bases identical to TRBD1. Trimming cost V 2 bases and J 0 bases; bases outside gene matches: 3. CDR3 size: 16 residues. CDR1 and CDR2 from the germline V gene are SGHLS and HYDKME. Incomplete CDR3 DNA: TGTGCCAGCTCTCCCGACAGGGGGTCAAACACCGGGCAGCTCTAC. It codes for CASSPDRGSNTGQLY. The entire CDR3 is CASSPDRGSNTGQLYF.

In its sample, this clone is large. Each gene name is a mouse one. The read ends 1 residue shy of where the CDR3 ends; the end is completed using the germline J gene. The chain recombines TRBV4 with TRBJ1-6; tentatively, D is TRBD1 (5 bases). TRBJ1-6 is an ORF for which the function is uncertain. CDR1 and CDR2 from the germline V gene are LGHDT and YNNKQL (reference sequence). The germline V and J ends were trimmed by 3 bases and 4 bases, with 7 bases remaining between them. The CDR3 is 14 amino acids. The sequenced part of the CDR3 DNA is TGTGCCAGCAGCTATCAGGGATATAATTCGCCCCTCTAC. Translating it yields CASSYQGYNSPLY. The full CDR3 sequence reads CASSYQGYNSPLYF.

This clone is large in the sample. These gene names are mouse names. The sequence runs out 1 residue before the end of the CDR3; the remainder is reconstructed from the germline J gene. The chain employs TRBV13-2 and TRBJ1-2, with 9 nucleotides matching TRBD1. V was clipped by 3 bases and J by 1 base; unmatched bases: 4. This CDR3 comprises 15 residues. Germline CDR1 is NNHNN and CDR2 is SYGAGS (reference sequence). The CDR3: CASGAPGQGNSDYTF. CDR3 DNA, as far as it was read: TGTGCCAGCGGTGCTCCGGGACAGGGAAACTCCGACTACACC.

This clone was recorded a few times. Mouse germline and gene names are used. The CDR3 end is not reached by the read, which stops 1 residue before it; the germline J gene fills it in. The chain joins TRBV26 to TRBJ1-4, with 12 bases matching TRBD1. Germline assignment: CDR1 KGHPV and CDR2 FQNQEV (reference sequence). CDR3 length equals 16 residues. Trimming at V came to 0 bases and at J to 7 bases, leaving 3 bases not matched to a gene. The CDR3 DNA, read in part, is TGTGCCAGCAGTCTGTCGGGACAGGGGGCCGGCGAAAGATTATTT. It specifies CASSLSGQGAGERLF. The entire CDR3 protein is CASSLSGQGAGERLFF.

In its sample, this clone is large. The gene names given are mouse names. The DNA ends 1 residue before the CDR3 does, and the rest of the CDR3 is filled in from the germline J gene. J is TRBJ2-7 and V is TRBV12-1; tentative D call: TRBD2 (6 bases). This CDR3 has 14 residues. Per germline, CDR1 SGHSN and CDR2 HYEKVE. The V end was cut by 2 bases, the J end by 0 bases, with 10 bases between. The part of the CDR3 DNA that was read is TGTGCCAGCTCTCCGGGGGGAAGCTCCTATGAACAGTAC. Amino acid sequence: CASSPGGSSYEQY. The entire CDR3 reads CASSPGGSSYEQYF.